The rows below give T cell receptor beta chains drawn from one sample of a study of beta chain features in type 1 diabetes. Generated by immunoSEQ multiplex PCR, the TCRdb table keeps only in-frame clones and is missing some. Of approximately 730,000 clones listed, 13% are singletons. The sample comprised naive CD4+ T cells from blood. These receptors all stem from a man between 18 and 29 years old with type 1 diabetes. Both conserved end residues are part of each CDR3. A D gene is named only where the DNA matches it firmly. Rows give clone size only sometimes, using once, few, many, or a class for an expanded clone.

d_gene: TRBD1
abundance: few
j_gene: TRBJ1-2
v_gene: TRBV25-1
CDR3aa: CASSESGTGGMNYGYTF
CDR3nt: TGTGCCAGCAGTGAATCGGGGACAGGGGGCATGAACTATGGCTACACCTTC

d_gene: -
abundance: many
j_gene: TRBJ1-5
v_gene: TRBV30
CDR3aa: CAWRQGDQPQHF
CDR3nt: TGTGCCTGGAGACAGGGTGATCAGCCCCAGCATTTT

d_gene: -
abundance: few
j_gene: TRBJ1-1
v_gene: TRBV19
CDR3aa: CASSMKMNTEAFF
CDR3nt: TGTGCCAGTAGTATGAAGATGAACACTGAAGCTTTCTTT

d_gene: TRBD1
abundance: -
j_gene: TRBJ1-6
v_gene: TRBV5-1
CDR3aa: CASSLGDRDVSPLHF
CDR3nt: TGCGCCAGCAGCTTGGGGGACAGGGACGTTTCACCCCTCCACTTT

d_gene: -
abundance: -
j_gene: TRBJ1-2
v_gene: TRBV10-3
CDR3aa: CAISESTEGWGYTF
CDR3nt: TGTGCCATCAGTGAATCGACGGAGGGATGGGGCTACACCTTC

d_gene: -
abundance: -
j_gene: TRBJ2-1
v_gene: TRBV5-1
CDR3aa: CASSLVRREQFF
CDR3nt: TGCGCCAGCAGCCTGGTCCGCCGGGAGCAGTTCTTC

d_gene: TRBD1
abundance: few
j_gene: TRBJ2-5
v_gene: TRBV30
CDR3aa: CAWRPGQVEGETQYF
CDR3nt: TGTGCCTGGAGACCAGGACAGGTCGAAGGAGAGACCCAGTACTTC

d_gene: -
abundance: few
j_gene: TRBJ1-1
v_gene: TRBV30
CDR3aa: CAWSLVDRDSDTEAFF
CDR3nt: TGTGCCTGGAGTTTAGTAGACAGAGATTCAGACACTGAAGCTTTCTTT

d_gene: TRBD2
abundance: -
j_gene: TRBJ2-5
v_gene: TRBV25-1
CDR3aa: CASSDPGVAGVETQYF
CDR3nt: TGTGCCAGCAGTGACCCCGGGGTAGCGGGGGTGGAGACCCAGTACTTC

d_gene: -
abundance: few
j_gene: TRBJ1-2
v_gene: TRBV30
CDR3aa: CAWSPGEGYTF
CDR3nt: TGTGCCTGGAGTCCCGGGGAAGGCTACACCTTC

d_gene: -
abundance: -
j_gene: TRBJ1-1
v_gene: TRBV19
CDR3aa: CASTTDRMNTEAFF
CDR3nt: TGTGCCAGTACCACGGACCGAATGAACACTGAAGCTTTCTTT

d_gene: -
abundance: few
j_gene: TRBJ1-5
v_gene: TRBV18
CDR3aa: CASSTVDQPQHF
CDR3nt: TGTGCCAGCTCCACCGTCGATCAGCCCCAGCATTTT

d_gene: -
abundance: few
j_gene: TRBJ2-3
v_gene: TRBV4-1
CDR3aa: CASSQMKGADTQYF
CDR3nt: TGCGCCAGCAGCCAGATGAAGGGGGCAGATACGCAGTATTTT

d_gene: TRBD2
abundance: few
j_gene: TRBJ2-3
v_gene: TRBV19
CDR3aa: CASRELAGGSDTQYF
CDR3nt: TGTGCCAGTAGAGAACTAGCGGGGGGCTCAGATACGCAGTATTTT

d_gene: -
abundance: -
j_gene: TRBJ2-7
v_gene: TRBV27
CDR3aa: CASSFDGDSYEQYF
CDR3nt: TGTGCCAGCAGTTTCGACGGCGACTCCTACGAGCAGTACTTC

d_gene: -
abundance: few
j_gene: TRBJ1-1
v_gene: TRBV5-1
CDR3aa: CASSLEGLNTEAFF
CDR3nt: TGCGCCAGCAGCTTGGAGGGGCTGAACACTGAAGCTTTCTTT

d_gene: -
abundance: -
j_gene: TRBJ1-1
v_gene: TRBV4-1
CDR3aa: CASSQDWQFMNTEAFF
CDR3nt: TGCGCCAGCAGCCAAGATTGGCAGTTCATGAACACTGAAGCTTTCTTT

d_gene: -
abundance: -
j_gene: TRBJ2-2
v_gene: TRBV4-1
CDR3aa: CASSLVTDPLSGELFF
CDR3nt: TGCGCCAGCAGCCTGGTGACAGACCCACTCTCCGGGGAGCTGTTTTTT

d_gene: -
abundance: -
j_gene: TRBJ1-5
v_gene: TRBV7-8
CDR3aa: CASSLQWEANQPQHF
CDR3nt: TGTGCCAGCAGCCTTCAATGGGAGGCGAATCAGCCCCAGCATTTT

d_gene: -
abundance: -
j_gene: TRBJ1-2
v_gene: TRBV30
CDR3aa: CAWSWGDYGYTF
CDR3nt: TGTGCCTGGAGCTGGGGGGACTATGGCTACACCTTC

d_gene: TRBD2
abundance: -
j_gene: TRBJ2-2
v_gene: TRBV2
CDR3aa: CASKGAAGVHTGELFF
CDR3nt: TGTGCCAGTAAAGGAGCGGCGGGGGTACACACCGGGGAGCTGTTTTTT

d_gene: -
abundance: -
j_gene: TRBJ1-1
v_gene: TRBV30
CDR3aa: CAWRPGKNTEAFF
CDR3nt: TGTGCCTGGAGGCCGGGGAAGAACACTGAAGCTTTCTTT

d_gene: TRBD1
abundance: few
j_gene: TRBJ1-1
v_gene: TRBV29-1
CDR3aa: CSVGRQGLAFF
CDR3nt: TGCAGCGTTGGACGACAGGGGCTTGCTTTCTTT

d_gene: -
abundance: -
j_gene: TRBJ2-3
v_gene: TRBV29-1
CDR3aa: CSVVGTTTTDTQYF
CDR3nt: TGCAGCGTTGTCGGTACTACCACCACAGATACGCAGTATTTT

d_gene: TRBD1
abundance: -
j_gene: TRBJ1-3
v_gene: TRBV5-4
CDR3aa: CASSLGDRRSSGNTIYF
CDR3nt: TGTGCCAGCAGCTTGGGGGACAGGAGAAGCTCTGGAAACACCATATATTTT

d_gene: -
abundance: few
j_gene: TRBJ2-3
v_gene: TRBV11-2
CDR3aa: CASSLGSGAGTDTQYF
CDR3nt: TGTGCCAGCAGCTTAGGGTCAGGAGCTGGCACAGATACGCAGTATTTT

d_gene: TRBD2
abundance: -
j_gene: TRBJ2-5
v_gene: TRBV5-1
CDR3aa: CASSPGLAVGYQETQYF
CDR3nt: TGCGCCAGCAGCCCCGGACTAGCGGTTGGTTACCAAGAGACCCAGTACTTC

d_gene: -
abundance: few
j_gene: TRBJ2-5
v_gene: TRBV5-1
CDR3aa: CASSLVADQETQYF
CDR3nt: TGCGCCAGCAGCTTGGTGGCAGACCAAGAGACCCAGTACTTC

d_gene: TRBD1
abundance: -
j_gene: TRBJ1-2
v_gene: TRBV29-1
CDR3aa: CSVEDGTDQYGYTF
CDR3nt: TGCAGCGTTGAAGATGGGACAGATCAATATGGCTACACCTTC